A selection of T cell receptor beta chains follows, all from one sample in a study of cytomegalovirus exposure and HLA in healthy donors. Profiled with immunoSEQ multiplex PCR; TCRdb holds only in-frame clones, not every one. The top ten hold 4.1% of the sample, which has 150,000 to 200,000 clones, less than 90% seen once. Specimen: PBMCs. The receptors were gathered from a man aged 50 or older in good health and CMV-seropositive. Each CDR3 is given with its conserved first and last residue. Not all rows give a size; the values are once, few, many and, for expanded clones, a class.

TRBV7-3	TRBJ2-3	.	CASSTLGTGRADTQYF
TRBV6-5	TRBJ2-1	.	CASRYTGTGEYNEQFF
TRBV9	TRBJ1-1	.	CASSVAVVGAGTEAFF
TRBV29-1	TRBJ1-1	.	CSVTGGWNTEAFF
TRBV4-1	TRBJ2-3	few	CASSQGGTAGRIDTQYF
TRBV9	TRBJ2-3	once	CASSGTGYGDTQYF
TRBV28	TRBJ2-7	.	CASRGLNSYEQYF
TRBV11-3	TRBJ1-3	.	CASETGANSGNTIYF
TRBV5-1	TRBJ2-3	.	CASTPTSGRDTQYF
TRBV30	TRBJ2-3	.	CAWSLQGADTQYF
TRBV11-2	TRBJ1-1	.	CASNPGVAMAEAFF
TRBV19	TRBJ1-5	once	CASSVARGLRTNQPQHF
TRBV10-3	TRBJ1-1	.	CAISESGGFTEAFF
TRBV10-2	TRBJ2-5	.	CASSLAGIGETQYF
TRBV2	TRBJ2-1	.	CASSVSGGYNEQFF
TRBV10-3	TRBJ2-3	few	CAISEMAGGRDTQYF
TRBV27	TRBJ2-7	.	CASSLAGGMFHEQYF
TRBV5-1	TRBJ1-6	few	CASSSWANSPLHF